A selection of T cell receptor beta chains follows, all from one sample in a study of shared clonotypes between healthy human individuals. Assay used: immunoSEQ multiplex PCR; TCRdb lists only in-frame clones, some missing. This table holds roughly 2 million clones, about 94% found once. The sample consisted of naive CD8+ T cells sorted from blood. The receptors derive from a man younger than 35 in good health. Each CDR3 is given with its conserved first and last residue. A D gene is named only where the DNA matches it firmly. Clone size is stated in some rows and not others, as once, few, many or a class when expanded.

TRBV6-1	TRBJ1-1	-	-	TGTGCCAGCAGTGAAAGGGGCGTTGGGACTGAAGCTTTCTTT	CASSERGVGTEAFF
TRBV7-9	TRBJ2-7	once	-	TGTGCCAGCAGCCCGGGTAGCTACGAGCAGTACTTC	CASSPGSYEQYF
TRBV5-1	TRBJ2-7	-	-	TGCGCCAGCAGCTTAACGAATGCCTACGAGCAGTACTTC	CASSLTNAYEQYF
TRBV6-1	TRBJ2-7	-	-	TGTGCCAGCCGTGGCGGGGACACCTTTTACGAGCAGTACTTC	CASRGGDTFYEQYF
TRBV14	TRBJ1-1	once	TRBD1	TGTGCCAGCAGCCAAGTATGGACAGGACTGAACACTGAAGCTTTCTTT	CASSQVWTGLNTEAFF
TRBV27	TRBJ2-7	-	-	TGTGCCAGCAGTTTTCGGGGCTACGAGCAGTACTTC	CASSFRGYEQYF
TRBV10-3	TRBJ2-5	-	TRBD2	TGTGCCATCAGTGAGTCGGCGGGGGGACAAGAGACCCAGTACTTC	CAISESAGGQETQYF
TRBV29-1	TRBJ2-1	-	TRBD2	TGCAGCGTCGTTCTAGCGGGAGGGTACAATGAGCAGTTCTTC	CSVVLAGGYNEQFF
TRBV20-1	TRBJ2-4	once	-	TGCAGTGCTGGAGAGGGGGGACTTCGGTACTTC	CSAGEGGLRYF
TRBV7-2	TRBJ2-7	-	TRBD2	TGTGCCAGCAGCTTTATCCCGACTAGCGGTTATTACGAGCAGTACTTC	CASSFIPTSGYYEQYF
TRBV9	TRBJ2-7	-	TRBD2	TGTGCCAGCAGCGGACTCAGCGGGGCTGGCTCCTACGAGCAGTACTTC	CASSGLSGAGSYEQYF
TRBV27	TRBJ1-5	-	-	TGTGCCAGCAGTCCGGAAGCTGAAGCCCTTCAGCCCCAGCATTTT	CASSPEAEALQPQHF
TRBV6-5	TRBJ1-1	-	TRBD1	TGTGCCAGCAGCCGCGAGCCCGGGACAGGAGAAGCTTTCTTT	CASSREPGTGEAFF
TRBV19	TRBJ1-5	once	-	TGTGCCAGTAGTATAGATCGCGAGGGATACAATCAGCCCCAGCATTTT	CASSIDREGYNQPQHF
TRBV29-1	TRBJ2-1	-	TRBD2	TGCAGCGTAGAGGGACTAGCGGAAACTACCTACAATGAGCAGTTCTTC	CSVEGLAETTYNEQFF
TRBV29-1	TRBJ2-2	-	-	TGCAGCGTTGAAGGGACAGTTCGAACCGGGGAGCTGTTTTTT	CSVEGTVRTGELFF
TRBV19	TRBJ1-2	-	-	TGTGCCAGTAGTATAGACGAGGAGTTCTATGGCTACACCTTC	CASSIDEEFYGYTF